Given below is one T cell receptor (beta chain) in context. As originally analysed: Amplification with reference gene primers provided the estimates of nucleated cell counts. Produced via immunoSEQ multiplex PCR; TCRdb's table is partial and in-frame only. The V and J calls and the clone size are those of that table, but D and trimming were determined from the DNA. The sample consists of around 250,000 clones, just under 90% of them appearing once. The data were taken from a study of blood T cell repertoires in COVID-19. The study drew participants aged about 18 to 90 years from 24 US areas. Cohort assignment relied on participant-reported clinical history. Sequencing was carried out using PBMCs or T cells enriched from blood (not recorded which). This receptor was identified in a woman aged 30 to 39 with acute COVID-19.

The CDR3 sequence is CASKQESGTDTQYF. DNA of the CDR3: TGTGCCAGCAAACAGGAGTCGGGCACAGATACGCAGTATTTT. The rearrangement links TRBV6-4 to TRBJ2-3; TRBD1 might be the D (5 bases). Germline CDR1 and CDR2: MRHNA and SNTAGT. This CDR3 contains 14 residues. The V and J ends lost 7 bases and 1 base respectively, with 12 bases between them.